Each of the 5 T cell receptor beta chains below was sequenced from the same sample in a study of blood T cells in healthy people across ages. It was with a sample-barcoded 5' primer and a J-beta primer mix that a second PCR of roughly 7 to 11 cycles was run. TCRdb reprocessed the 5' RACE reads with MiXCR, giving one entry per CDR3 protein. The data show about 560,000 distinct CDR3 sequences, about 28% seen once. These same records also appear under a second study, on T cells of mothers and their children.

The sample taken for sequencing was blood. These receptors were collected from a boy aged 2 to 9 in good health.

In DNA, the CDR3 is TGTGCCAGCAGCCAAGATGCGCTAGCGGGGGGGCCCCATGAGCAGTTCTTC. It translates to CASSQDALAGGPHEQFF. The chain joins TRBV14 to TRBJ2-1; 12 bases fit TRBD2. Unmatched junction bases numbered 8, after V lost 0 bases and J lost 8 bases. CDR1 SGHDN and CDR2 FVKESK come from the germline V gene. This CDR3 is built from 17 residues.

This clonotype was seen a handful of times. The V call is TRBV28, the J call TRBJ2-7; D gene uncertain. V dropped 3 bases and J dropped 3 bases, with 12 bases sitting between them. CDR1 and CDR2 (germline): MDHEN, SYDVKM. CDR3 length equals 14 residues. DNA of the CDR3: TGTGCCAGCAGTTTTGATTGGGCCCTCTACGAGCAGTACTTC. Translation: CASSFDWALYEQYF.

This clonotype has more than one count but fewer than ten. The chain employs TRBV29-1 and TRBJ2-5; D unclear. Matching the DNA end better, TRBJ2-7 makes the J call doubtful. The CDR3 covers 12 residues. Germline lookup yields CDR1 SQVTM and CDR2 ANQGSEA. The CDR3 here is CSAQTGSYEQYF. DNA for the CDR3: TGCAGCGCCCAGACGGGTTCCTACGAGCAGTACTTC.

With respect to this clonotype: No conserved phenylalanine or tryptophan ends this CDR3, so it is likely a read error. V gene TRBV2 combines with J gene TRBJ2-3, with D tentatively TRBD1 or TRBD2 (6 bases each). CDR1 is SNHLY and CDR2 is FYNNEI in the germline V gene. Trimming stripped 7 bases from V and 1 base from J, with 12 bases between. The CDR3 has 14 residues. CDR3: CASKGGLGTDTQYL. CDR3 DNA: TGTGCCAGCAAGGGGGGTTTGGGCACAGATACGCAGTATCTT.

The genes are TRBV12-5 and TRBJ2-1, with 10 bases fitting TRBD2. The CDR3 has 15 amino acids. After removal of 1 base from V and 5 bases from J, the junction contained 2 bases not matched to a gene. Germline V CDR1 and CDR2: LGHNT, FRNRAP. The CDR3 region is CASGLGAGGDNEQFF. The DNA of the CDR3 is TGTGCTAGTGGTTTGGGAGCGGGAGGGGACAATGAGCAGTTCTTC.